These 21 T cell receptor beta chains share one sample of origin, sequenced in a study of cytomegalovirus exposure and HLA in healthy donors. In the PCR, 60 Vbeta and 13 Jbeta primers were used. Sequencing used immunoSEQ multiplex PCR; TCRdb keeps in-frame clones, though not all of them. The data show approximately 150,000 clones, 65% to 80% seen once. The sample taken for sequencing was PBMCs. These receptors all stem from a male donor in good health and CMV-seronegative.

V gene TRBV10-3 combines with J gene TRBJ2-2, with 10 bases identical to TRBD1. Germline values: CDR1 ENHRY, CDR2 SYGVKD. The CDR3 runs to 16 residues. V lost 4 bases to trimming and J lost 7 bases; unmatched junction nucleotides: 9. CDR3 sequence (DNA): TGTGCCATCAGTGGGAATACGGGACAGGGGAACGGGGAGCTGTTTTTT. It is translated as CAISGNTGQGNGELFF.

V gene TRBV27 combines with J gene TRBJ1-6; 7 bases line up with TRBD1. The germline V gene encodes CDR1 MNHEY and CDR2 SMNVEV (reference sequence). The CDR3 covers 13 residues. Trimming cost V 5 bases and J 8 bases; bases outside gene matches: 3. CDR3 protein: CASSPDRDSPLHF. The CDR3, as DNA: TGTGCCAGCAGTCCAGACAGGGATTCACCCCTCCACTTT.

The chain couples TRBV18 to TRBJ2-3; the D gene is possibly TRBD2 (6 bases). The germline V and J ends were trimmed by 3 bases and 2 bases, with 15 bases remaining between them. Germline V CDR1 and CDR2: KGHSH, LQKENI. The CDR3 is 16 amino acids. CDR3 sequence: CASSPTGLLPTDTQYF. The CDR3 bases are TGTGCCAGCTCACCCACGGGACTCCTTCCCACAGATACGCAGTATTTT.

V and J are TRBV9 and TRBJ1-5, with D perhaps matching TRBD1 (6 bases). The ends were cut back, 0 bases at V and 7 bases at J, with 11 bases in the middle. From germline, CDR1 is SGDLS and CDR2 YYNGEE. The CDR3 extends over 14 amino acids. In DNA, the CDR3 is TGTGCCAGCAGCGTAGGGACAGAACTGCAGCCCCAGCATTTT. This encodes CASSVGTELQPQHF.

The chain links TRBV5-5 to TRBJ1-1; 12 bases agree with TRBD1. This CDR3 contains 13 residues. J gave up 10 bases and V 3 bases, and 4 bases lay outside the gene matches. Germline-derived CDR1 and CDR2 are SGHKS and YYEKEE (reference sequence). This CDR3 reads CASSSGQGARAFF. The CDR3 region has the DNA TGTGCCAGCAGCTCGGGACAGGGGGCGAGAGCTTTCTTT.

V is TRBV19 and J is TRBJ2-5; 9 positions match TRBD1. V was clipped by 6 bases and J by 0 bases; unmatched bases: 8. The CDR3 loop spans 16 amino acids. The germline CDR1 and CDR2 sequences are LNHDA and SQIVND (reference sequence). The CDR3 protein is CASSRQGTGHQETQYF. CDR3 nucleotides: TGTGCCAGTAGCCGTCAGGGGACAGGGCACCAAGAGACCCAGTACTTC.

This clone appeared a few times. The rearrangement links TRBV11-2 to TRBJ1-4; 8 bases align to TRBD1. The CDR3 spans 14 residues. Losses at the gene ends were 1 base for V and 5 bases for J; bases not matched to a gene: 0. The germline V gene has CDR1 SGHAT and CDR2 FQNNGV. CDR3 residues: CASSLGTGNEKLFF. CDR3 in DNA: TGTGCCAGCAGCTTAGGGACAGGGAATGAAAAACTGTTTTTT.

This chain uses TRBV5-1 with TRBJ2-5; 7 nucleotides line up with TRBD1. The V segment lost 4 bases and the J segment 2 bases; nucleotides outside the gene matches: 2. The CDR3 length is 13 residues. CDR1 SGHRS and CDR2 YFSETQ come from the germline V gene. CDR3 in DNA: TGCGCCAGCAGCGGACAGGTTCAAGAGACCCAGTACTTC. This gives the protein CASSGQVQETQYF.

The CDR3 loop reads CASSPRLAVTYEQYF. CDR3 bases: TGTGCCAGCAGCCCCCGACTAGCGGTTACCTACGAGCAGTACTTC. J is TRBJ2-5 and V is TRBV7-8, with 9 bases matching TRBD2. The end of the DNA aligns better with TRBJ2-7, so the J call may be wrong. This CDR3 has 15 amino acids. Germline V gene data show CDR1 as SGHVS and CDR2 as FQNEAQ.

DNA of the CDR3: TGTGCCAGCTCACAGACAGGGGAAGATTCACCCCTCCACTTT. As protein: CASSQTGEDSPLHF. This sequence joins TRBV18 and TRBJ1-6; TRBD1 aligns across 8 bases. CDR3 size: 14 residues. J lost 8 bases, V lost 4 bases, and 4 bases had no gene match. CDR1 KGHSH and CDR2 LQKENI come from the germline V gene.

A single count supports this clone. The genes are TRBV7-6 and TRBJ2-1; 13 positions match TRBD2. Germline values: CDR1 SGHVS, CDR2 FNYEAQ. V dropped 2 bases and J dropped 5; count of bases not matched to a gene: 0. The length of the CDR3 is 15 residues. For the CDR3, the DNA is TGTGCCAGCAGCTTAACTAGCGGGGGGGACAATGAGCAGTTCTTC. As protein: CASSLTSGGDNEQFF.

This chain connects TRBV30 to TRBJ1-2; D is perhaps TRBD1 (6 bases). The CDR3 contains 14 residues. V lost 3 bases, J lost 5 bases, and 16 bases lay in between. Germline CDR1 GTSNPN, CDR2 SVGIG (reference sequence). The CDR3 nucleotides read TGTGCCTGGAGCGCACAGGGTTTAGAATATGGCTACACCTTC. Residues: CAWSAQGLEYGYTF.

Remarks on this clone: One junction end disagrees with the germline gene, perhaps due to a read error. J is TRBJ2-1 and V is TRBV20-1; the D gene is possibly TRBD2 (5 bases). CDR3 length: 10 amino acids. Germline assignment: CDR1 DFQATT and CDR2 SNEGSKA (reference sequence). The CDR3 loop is CSAEGAGRIF. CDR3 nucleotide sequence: TGCAGTGCTGAGGGTGCAGGTAGAATCTTC.

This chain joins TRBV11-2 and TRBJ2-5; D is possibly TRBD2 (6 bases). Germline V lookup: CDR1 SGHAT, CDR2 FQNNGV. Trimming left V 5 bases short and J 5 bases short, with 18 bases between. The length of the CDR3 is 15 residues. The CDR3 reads CASSPEGGNLETQYF. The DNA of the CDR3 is TGTGCCAGCAGCCCCGAAGGCGGGAATTTGGAGACCCAGTACTTC.

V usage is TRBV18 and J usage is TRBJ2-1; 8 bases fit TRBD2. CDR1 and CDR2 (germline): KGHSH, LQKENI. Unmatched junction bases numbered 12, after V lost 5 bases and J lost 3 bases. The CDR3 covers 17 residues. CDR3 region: CASSNMHAGGHYNEQFF. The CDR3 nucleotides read TGTGCCAGCTCAAATATGCATGCGGGGGGACACTACAATGAGCAGTTCTTC.

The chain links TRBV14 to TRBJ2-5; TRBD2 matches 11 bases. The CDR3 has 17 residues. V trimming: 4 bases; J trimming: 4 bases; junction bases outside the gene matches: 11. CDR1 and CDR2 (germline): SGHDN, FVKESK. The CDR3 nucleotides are TGTGCCAGCAGCCTGGGACTAGCGGACTGGTATGGAGAGACCCAGTACTTC. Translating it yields CASSLGLADWYGETQYF. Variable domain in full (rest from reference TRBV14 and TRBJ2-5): EAGVTQFPSHSVIEKGQTVTLRCDPISGHDNLYWYRRVMGKEIKFLLHFVKESKQDESGMPNNRFLAERTGGTYSTLKVQPAELEDSGVYFCASSLGLADWYGETQYFGPGTRLLVL.

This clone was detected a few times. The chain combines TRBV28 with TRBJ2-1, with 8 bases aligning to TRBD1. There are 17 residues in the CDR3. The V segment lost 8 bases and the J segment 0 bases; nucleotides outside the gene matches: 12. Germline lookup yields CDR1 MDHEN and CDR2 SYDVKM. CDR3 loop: CASPGTGFPSSYNEQFF. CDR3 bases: TGTGCCAGCCCCGGGACAGGATTCCCGAGCTCCTACAATGAGCAGTTCTTC. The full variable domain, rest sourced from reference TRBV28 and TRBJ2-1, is DVKVTQSSRYLVKRTGEKVFLECVQDMDHENMFWYRQDPGLGLRLIYFSYDVKMKEKGDIPEGYSVSREKKERFSLILESASTNQTSMYLCASPGTGFPSSYNEQFFGPGTRLTVL.

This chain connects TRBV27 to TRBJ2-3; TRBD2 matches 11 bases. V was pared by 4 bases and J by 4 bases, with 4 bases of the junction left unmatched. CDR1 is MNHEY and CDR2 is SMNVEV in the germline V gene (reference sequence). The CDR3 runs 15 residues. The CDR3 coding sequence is TGTGCCAGCAGTTATAGCGGGGGGGCGGCAGATACGCAGTATTTT. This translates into CASSYSGGAADTQYF.

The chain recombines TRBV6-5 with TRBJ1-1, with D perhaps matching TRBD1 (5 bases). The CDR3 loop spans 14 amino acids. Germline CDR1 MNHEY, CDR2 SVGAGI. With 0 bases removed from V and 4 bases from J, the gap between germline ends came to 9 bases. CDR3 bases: TGTGCCAGCAGTTACTCGTGGGGCGGCACTGAAGCTTTCTTT. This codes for CASSYSWGGTEAFF.

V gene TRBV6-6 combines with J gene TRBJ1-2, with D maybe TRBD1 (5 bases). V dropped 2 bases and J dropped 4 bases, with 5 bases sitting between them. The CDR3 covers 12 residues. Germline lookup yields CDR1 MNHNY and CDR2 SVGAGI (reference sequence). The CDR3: CASSYRGYGYTF. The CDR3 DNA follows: TGTGCCAGCAGTTACAGGGGCTATGGCTACACCTTC.

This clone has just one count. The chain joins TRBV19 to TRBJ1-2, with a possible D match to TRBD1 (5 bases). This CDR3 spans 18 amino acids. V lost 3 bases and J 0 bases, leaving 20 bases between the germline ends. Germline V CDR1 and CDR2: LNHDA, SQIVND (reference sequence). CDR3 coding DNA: TGTGCCAGTAGTATGGCGGCTGCAGGGATAAGGACTAACTATGGCTACACCTTC. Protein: CASSMAAAGIRTNYGYTF.